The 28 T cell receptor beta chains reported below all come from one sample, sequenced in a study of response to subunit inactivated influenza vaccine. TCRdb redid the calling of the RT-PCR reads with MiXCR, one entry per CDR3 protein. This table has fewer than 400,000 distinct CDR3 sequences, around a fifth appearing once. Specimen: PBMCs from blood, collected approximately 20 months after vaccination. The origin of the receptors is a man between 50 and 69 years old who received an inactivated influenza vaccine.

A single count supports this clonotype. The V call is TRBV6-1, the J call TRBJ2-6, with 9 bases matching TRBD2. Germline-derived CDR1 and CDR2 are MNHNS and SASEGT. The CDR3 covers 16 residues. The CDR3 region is CATEREAPSGANVLTF. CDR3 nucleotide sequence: TGTGCGACCGAGCGGGAGGCCCCTTCGGGGGCCAACGTCCTGACTTTC.

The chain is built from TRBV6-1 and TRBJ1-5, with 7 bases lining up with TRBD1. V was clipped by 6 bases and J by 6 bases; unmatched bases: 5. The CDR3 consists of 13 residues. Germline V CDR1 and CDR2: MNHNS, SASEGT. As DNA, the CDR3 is TGTGCCAGCAGAAACAGGGGCGGTCAGCCCCAGCATTTT. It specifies CASRNRGGQPQHF.

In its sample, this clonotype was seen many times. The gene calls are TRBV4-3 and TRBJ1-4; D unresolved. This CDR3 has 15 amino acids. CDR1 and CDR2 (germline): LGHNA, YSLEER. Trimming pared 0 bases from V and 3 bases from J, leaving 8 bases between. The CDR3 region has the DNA TGCGCCAGCAGCCAAGATGGGGAGGCTAATGAAAAACTGTTTTTT. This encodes CASSQDGEANEKLFF.

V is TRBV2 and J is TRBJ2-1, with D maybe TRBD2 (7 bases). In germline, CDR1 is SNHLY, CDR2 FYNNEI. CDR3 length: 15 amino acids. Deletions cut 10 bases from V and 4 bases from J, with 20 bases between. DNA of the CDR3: TGTGCCACTACGGGGGCTAGCGGAGGATACAATGAGCAGTTCTTC. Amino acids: CATTGASGGYNEQFF.

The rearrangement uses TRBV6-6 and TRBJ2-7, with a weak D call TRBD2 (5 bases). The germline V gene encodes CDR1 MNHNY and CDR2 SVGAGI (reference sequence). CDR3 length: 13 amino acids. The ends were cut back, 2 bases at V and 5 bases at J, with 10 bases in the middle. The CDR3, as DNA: TGTGCCAGCAGTTACGTTTCCGGGGACGAGCAGTACTTC. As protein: CASSYVSGDEQYF.

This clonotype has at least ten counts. CDR3 amino acids: CASSRGDIVITEAFF. In DNA form, the CDR3 reads TGCGCCAGCAGCCGAGGGGACATAGTTATCACTGAAGCTTTCTTT. The chain has TRBV4-3 and TRBJ1-1; D perhaps matches TRBD1 (6 bases). Trimming took off 4 bases at V and 4 bases at J, with 16 bases between the two ends. CDR1 and CDR2 from the germline V gene are LGHNA and YSLEER. The CDR3 spans 15 residues.

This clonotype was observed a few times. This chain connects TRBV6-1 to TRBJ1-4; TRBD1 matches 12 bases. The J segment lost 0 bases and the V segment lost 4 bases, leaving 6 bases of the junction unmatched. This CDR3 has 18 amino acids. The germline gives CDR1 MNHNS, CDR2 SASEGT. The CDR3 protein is CASSGGQGALPTNEKLFF. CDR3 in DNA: TGTGCCAGCAGTGGGGGACAGGGGGCCCTTCCAACTAATGAAAAACTGTTTTTT.

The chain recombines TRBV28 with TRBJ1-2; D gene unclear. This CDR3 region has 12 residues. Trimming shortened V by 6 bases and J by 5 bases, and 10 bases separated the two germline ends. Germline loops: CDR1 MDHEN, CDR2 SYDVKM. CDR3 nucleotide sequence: TGTGCCAGCAGATCCACTCTTTATGGCTACACCTTC. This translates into CASRSTLYGYTF.

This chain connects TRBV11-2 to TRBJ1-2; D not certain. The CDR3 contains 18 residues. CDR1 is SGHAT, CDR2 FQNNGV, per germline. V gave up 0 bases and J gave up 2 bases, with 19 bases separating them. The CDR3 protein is CASSLDVVAAVGNYGYTF. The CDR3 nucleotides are TGTGCCAGCAGCTTAGATGTTGTGGCGGCCGTAGGCAACTATGGCTACACCTTC.

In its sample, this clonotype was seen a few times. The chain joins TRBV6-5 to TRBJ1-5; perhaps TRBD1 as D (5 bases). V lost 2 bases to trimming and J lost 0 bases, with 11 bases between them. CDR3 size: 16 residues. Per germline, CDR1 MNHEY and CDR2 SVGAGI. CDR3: CASSYRQTHSNQPQHF. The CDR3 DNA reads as TGTGCCAGCAGTTACAGACAGACCCATAGCAATCAGCCCCAGCATTTT.

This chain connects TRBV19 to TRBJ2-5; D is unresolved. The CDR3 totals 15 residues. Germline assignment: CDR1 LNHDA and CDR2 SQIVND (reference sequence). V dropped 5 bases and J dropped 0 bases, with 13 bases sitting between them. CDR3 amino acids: CASSPRGRDQETQYF. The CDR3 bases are TGTGCCAGTAGTCCTAGAGGTCGGGACCAAGAGACCCAGTACTTC. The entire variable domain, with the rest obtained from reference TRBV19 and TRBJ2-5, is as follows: DGGITQSPKYLFRKEGQNVTLSCEQNLNHDAMYWYRQDPGQGLRLIYYSQIVNDFQKGDIAEGYSVSREKKESFPLTVTSAQKNPTAFYLCASSPRGRDQETQYFGPGTRLLVL.

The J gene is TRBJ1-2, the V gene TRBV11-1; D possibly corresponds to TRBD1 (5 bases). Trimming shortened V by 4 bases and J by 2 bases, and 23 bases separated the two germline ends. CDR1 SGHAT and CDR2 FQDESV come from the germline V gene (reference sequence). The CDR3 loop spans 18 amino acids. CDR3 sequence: CASSSFSVRAGRNYGYTF. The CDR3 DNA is TGTGCCAGCAGCTCATTCTCCGTCCGGGCAGGGAGAAACTATGGCTACACCTTC.

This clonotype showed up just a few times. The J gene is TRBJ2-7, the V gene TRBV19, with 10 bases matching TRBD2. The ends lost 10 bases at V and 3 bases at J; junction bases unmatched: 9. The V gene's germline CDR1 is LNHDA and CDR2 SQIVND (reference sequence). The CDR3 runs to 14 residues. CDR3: CATRTSGTYYEQYF. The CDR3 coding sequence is TGTGCCACCCGGACTAGCGGAACCTACTACGAGCAGTACTTC.

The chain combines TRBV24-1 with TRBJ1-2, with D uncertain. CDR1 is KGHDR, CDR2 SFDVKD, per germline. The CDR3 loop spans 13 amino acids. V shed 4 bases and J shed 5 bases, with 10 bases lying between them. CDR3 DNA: TGTGCCACCAGTGACGGAGGGCGATATGGCTACACCTTC. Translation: CATSDGGRYGYTF.

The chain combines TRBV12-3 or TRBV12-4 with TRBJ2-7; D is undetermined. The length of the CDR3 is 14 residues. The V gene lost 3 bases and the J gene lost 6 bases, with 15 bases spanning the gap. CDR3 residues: CASSLSWVMGEQYF. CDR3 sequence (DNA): TGTGCCAGCAGTTTGTCTTGGGTAATGGGCGAGCAGTACTTC.

The CDR3 sequence is CASTSYGQVAKNIQYF. In nucleotides, the CDR3 is TGTGCCAGCACCTCTTATGGACAAGTAGCCAAAAACATTCAGTACTTC. V and J are TRBV11-2 and TRBJ2-4; D may be TRBD1 (5 bases). V was shortened by 7 bases and J by 0 bases, with 16 bases between the two germline ends. The CDR3 has 16 residues. Germline V lookup: CDR1 SGHAT, CDR2 FQNNGV.

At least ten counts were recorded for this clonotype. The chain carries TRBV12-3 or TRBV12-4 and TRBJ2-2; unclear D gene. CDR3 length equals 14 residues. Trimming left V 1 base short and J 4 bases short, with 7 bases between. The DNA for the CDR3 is TGTGCCAGCAGTTTAGGGTCTCGCACCGGGGAGCTGTTTTTT. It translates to CASSLGSRTGELFF.

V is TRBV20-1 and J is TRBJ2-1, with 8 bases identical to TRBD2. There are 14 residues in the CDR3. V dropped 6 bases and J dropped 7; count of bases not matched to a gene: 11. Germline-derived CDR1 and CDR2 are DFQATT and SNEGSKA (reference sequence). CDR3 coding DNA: TGCAGTGCGGCCGGGGCTAGCGGGTCGAATGAGCAGTTCTTC. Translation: CSAAGASGSNEQFF.

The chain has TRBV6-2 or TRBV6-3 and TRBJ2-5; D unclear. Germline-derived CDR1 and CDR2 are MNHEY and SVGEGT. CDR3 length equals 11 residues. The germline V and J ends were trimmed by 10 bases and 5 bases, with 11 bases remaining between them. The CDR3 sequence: CATHTTETQYF. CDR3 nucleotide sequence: TGTGCCACCCACACAACGGAGACCCAGTACTTC.

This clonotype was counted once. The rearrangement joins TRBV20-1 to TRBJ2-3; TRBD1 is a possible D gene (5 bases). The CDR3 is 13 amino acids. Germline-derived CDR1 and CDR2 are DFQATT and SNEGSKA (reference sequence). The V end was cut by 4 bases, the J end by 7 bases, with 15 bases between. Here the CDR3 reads CSATGPRGYTQYF. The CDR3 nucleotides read TGCAGTGCTACAGGGCCCAGAGGATATACGCAGTATTTT.

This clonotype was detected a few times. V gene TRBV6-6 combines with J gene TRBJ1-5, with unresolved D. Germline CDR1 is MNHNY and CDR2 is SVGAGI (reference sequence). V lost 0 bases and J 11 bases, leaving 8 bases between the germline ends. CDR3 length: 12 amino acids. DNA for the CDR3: TGTGCCAGCAGTTACTCTGACATTTCCCAGCATTTT. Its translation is CASSYSDISQHF.

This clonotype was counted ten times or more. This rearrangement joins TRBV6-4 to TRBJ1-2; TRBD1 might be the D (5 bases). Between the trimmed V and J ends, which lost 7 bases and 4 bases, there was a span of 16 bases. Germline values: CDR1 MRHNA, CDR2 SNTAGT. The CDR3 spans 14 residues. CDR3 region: CASTPEAGSYGYTF. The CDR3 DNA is TGTGCCAGCACCCCCGAGGCAGGGAGCTATGGCTACACCTTC.

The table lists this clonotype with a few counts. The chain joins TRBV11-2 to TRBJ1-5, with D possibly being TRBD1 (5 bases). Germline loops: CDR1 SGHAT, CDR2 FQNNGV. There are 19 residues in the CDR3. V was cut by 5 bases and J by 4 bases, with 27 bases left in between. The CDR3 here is CASSPPGQGLIFRNQPQHF. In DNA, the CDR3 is TGTGCCAGCAGCCCTCCGGGCCAGGGACTTATATTCCGGAATCAGCCCCAGCATTTT.

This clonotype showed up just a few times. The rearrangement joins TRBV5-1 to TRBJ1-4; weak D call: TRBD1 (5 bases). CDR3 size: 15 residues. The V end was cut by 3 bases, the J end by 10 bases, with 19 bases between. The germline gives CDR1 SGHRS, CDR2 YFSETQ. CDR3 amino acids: CASSSNLRDGGKLFF. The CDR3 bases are TGCGCCAGCAGCTCAAACCTCAGGGATGGGGGAAAACTGTTTTTT. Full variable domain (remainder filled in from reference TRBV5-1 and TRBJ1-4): KAGVTQTPRYLIKTRGQQVTLSCSPISGHRSVSWYQQTPGQGLQFLFEYFSETQRNKGNFPGRFSGRQFSNSRSEMNVSTLELGDSALYLCASSSNLRDGGKLFFGSGTQLSVL.

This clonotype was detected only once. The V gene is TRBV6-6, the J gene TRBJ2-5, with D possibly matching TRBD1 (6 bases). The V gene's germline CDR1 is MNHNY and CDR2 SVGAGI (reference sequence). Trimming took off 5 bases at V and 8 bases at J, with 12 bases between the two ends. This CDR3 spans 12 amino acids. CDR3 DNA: TGTGCCAGCAGTCCCGACAGGCTAACCCAGTACTTC. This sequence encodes CASSPDRLTQYF.

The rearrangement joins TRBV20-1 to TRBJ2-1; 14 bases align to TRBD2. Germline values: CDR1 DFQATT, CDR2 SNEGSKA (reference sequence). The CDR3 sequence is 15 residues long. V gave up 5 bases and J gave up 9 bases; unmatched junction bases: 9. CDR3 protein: CSALPGTSGRLEQFF. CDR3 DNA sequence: TGCAGTGCTCTACCCGGGACTAGCGGGAGACTTGAGCAGTTCTTC.

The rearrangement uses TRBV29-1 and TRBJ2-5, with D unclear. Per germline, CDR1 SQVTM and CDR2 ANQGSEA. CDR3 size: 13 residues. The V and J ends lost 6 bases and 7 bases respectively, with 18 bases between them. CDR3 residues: CSVEDPLISTQYF. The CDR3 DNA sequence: TGCAGCGTAGAGGACCCCCTGATATCGACCCAGTACTTC.

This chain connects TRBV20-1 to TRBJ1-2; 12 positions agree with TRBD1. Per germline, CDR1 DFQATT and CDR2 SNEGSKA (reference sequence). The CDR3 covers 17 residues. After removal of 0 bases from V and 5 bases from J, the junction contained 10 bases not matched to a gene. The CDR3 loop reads CSARDGTGTGGPYGYTF. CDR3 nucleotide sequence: TGCAGTGCTAGAGATGGTACTGGGACAGGGGGCCCTTATGGCTACACCTTC.